This is a list of T cell receptor beta chains from one sample in a study of shared clonotypes between healthy human individuals. Data came from immunoSEQ multiplex PCR; TCRdb stores just in-frame clones and leaves some out. The repertoire includes 2 million to 3 million clones, around nine tenths of them detected once, and under 0.15% sits in the top ten. Input material: naive CD4+ T cells sorted from blood. These receptors were obtained from a man between 18 and 29 years old in good health. CDR3s include the opening cysteine and the closing phenylalanine or tryptophan. Fields, in order: J gene, V gene, clone size, CDR3 length, D gene, CDR3 protein, CDR3 DNA. The D gene is left open where the match is weak. Clone size is given for some rows only: seen once, a few or many times, or a class if the clone is expanded.

TRBJ2-7,TRBV28,-,12,-,CASSLGGGEQYF,TGTGCCAGCAGTTTAGGGGGAGGTGAGCAGTACTTC
TRBJ2-4,TRBV6-1,-,15,TRBD2,CASSPESGRPSRKYF,TGTGCCAGCAGTCCCGAGAGCGGGAGGCCGTCCAGGAAGTACTTC
TRBJ1-4,TRBV27,-,15,-,CASSLSFADNEKLFF,TGTGCCAGCAGTTTATCGTTCGCCGATAATGAAAAACTGTTTTTT
TRBJ1-5,TRBV18,-,16,TRBD1,CASSQTTGGSNQPQHF,TGTGCCAGCTCACAAACCACAGGGGGTAGCAATCAGCCCCAGCATTTT
TRBJ1-5,TRBV19,-,14,-,CASSIVDYNQPQHF,TGTGCCAGTAGTATAGTCGACTACAATCAGCCCCAGCATTTT
TRBJ1-2,TRBV5-1,-,14,-,CASSPQEINYGYTF,TGCGCCAGCAGCCCACAGGAGATTAACTATGGCTACACCTTC
TRBJ2-7,TRBV28,-,15,-,CASSFQRAGSGEQYF,TGTGCCAGCAGTTTCCAACGAGCAGGTTCTGGGGAGCAGTACTTC
TRBJ2-3,TRBV19,-,11,-,CASSTADTQYF,TGTGCCAGTAGTACGGCAGATACGCAGTATTTT
TRBJ1-4,TRBV6-6,few,16,-,CASSFIPKGTNEKLFF,TGTGCCAGCAGTTTCATCCCTAAGGGAACTAATGAAAAACTGTTTTTT
TRBJ2-7,TRBV5-6,-,13,-,CASSWTLGDEQYF,TGTGCCAGCAGCTGGACACTTGGCGACGAGCAGTACTTC
TRBJ2-2,TRBV14,-,16,-,CASSLPDATSTGELFF,TGTGCCAGCAGCCTACCCGACGCGACTTCCACCGGGGAGCTGTTTTTT
TRBJ1-3,TRBV7-2,-,15,-,CASSLEGTVGNTIYF,TGTGCCAGCAGCTTAGAAGGCACAGTTGGAAACACCATATATTTT
TRBJ1-1,TRBV6-5,-,14,-,CASSTKQVNTEAFF,TGTGCCAGCAGTACAAAACAGGTTAACACTGAAGCTTTCTTT
TRBJ1-6,TRBV6-5,-,14,TRBD1,CASSTSGGNSPLHF,TGTGCCAGCAGCACCTCAGGGGGGAATTCACCCCTCCACTTT
TRBJ2-3,TRBV6-4,-,16,TRBD2,CASSVEASGNTDTQYF,TGTGCCAGCAGTGTAGAGGCTAGCGGGAACACAGATACGCAGTATTTT
TRBJ2-5,TRBV5-1,-,15,TRBD1,CASSPWDRGGETQYF,TGCGCCAGCAGCCCGTGGGACAGGGGGGGTGAGACCCAGTACTTC
TRBJ1-3,TRBV9,-,18,TRBD1,CASSVEVTGKSSGNTIYF,TGTGCCAGCAGCGTAGAGGTGACAGGGAAGAGCTCTGGAAACACCATATATTTT
TRBJ1-2,TRBV10-3,-,15,-,CAISESIYGGDGYTF,TGTGCCATCAGTGAGTCGATATATGGTGGCGATGGCTACACCTTC
TRBJ2-3,TRBV5-6,-,15,TRBD2,CASSLVAGGVGTQYF,TGTGCCAGCAGCTTGGTAGCGGGGGGTGTTGGTACGCAGTATTTT
TRBJ1-5,TRBV4-1,few,15,-,CASSQGGLSNQPQHF,TGCGCCAGCAGCCAGGGGGGACTGAGCAATCAGCCCCAGCATTTT
TRBJ2-5,TRBV5-8,-,15,-,CARGRTRGLVETQYF,TGTGCCAGAGGGAGGACAAGGGGCCTGGTGGAGACCCAGTACTTC
TRBJ2-3,TRBV7-8,-,17,TRBD2,CASSPPGLAGRRDTQYF,TGTGCCAGCAGCCCTCCGGGACTAGCGGGGAGGAGAGATACGCAGTATTTT
TRBJ2-7,TRBV30,-,11,-,CASTGAYEQYF,TGTGCCTCTACCGGAGCCTACGAGCAGTACTTC
TRBJ2-7,TRBV4-1,-,14,TRBD1,CASSHPGQGYEQYF,TGCGCCAGCAGCCACCCGGGACAGGGGTACGAGCAGTACTTC
TRBJ2-7,TRBV6-5,-,14,-,CASTEQISVYEQYF,TGTGCCAGCACTGAGCAGATTAGCGTCTACGAGCAGTACTTC
TRBJ1-2,TRBV7-9,-,13,TRBD1,CASSRRTGYGYTF,TGTGCCAGCAGCCGACGGACAGGGTATGGCTACACCTTC
TRBJ1-1,TRBV10-3,-,13,-,CAVGDQGNTEAFF,TGTGCCGTAGGAGACCAGGGGAACACTGAAGCTTTCTTT
TRBJ2-3,TRBV4-3,-,15,TRBD2,CASSLLAGETDTQYF,TGCGCCAGCAGCCTATTAGCGGGAGAGACAGATACGCAGTATTTT
TRBJ2-1,TRBV5-1,-,14,TRBD2,CASSGGGPYNEQFF,TGCGCCAGCAGCGGCGGGGGGCCCTACAATGAGCAGTTCTTC
TRBJ2-3,TRBV5-1,-,14,-,CASSSGPGTDTQYF,TGTGCCAGTAGTTCGGGCCCAGGCACAGATACGCAGTATTTT
TRBJ2-3,TRBV7-2,-,16,TRBD2,CASSPRTSGGTDTQYF,TGTGCCAGCAGCCCCCGGACTAGCGGGGGCACAGATACGCAGTATTTT
TRBJ1-1,TRBV5-4,-,13,-,CASSPEWGTEAFF,TGTGCCAGCAGCCCCGAGTGGGGCACTGAAGCTTTCTTT
TRBJ2-7,TRBV5-1,-,16,TRBD2,CASSLAVTSGTYEQYF,TGCGCCAGCAGCTTGGCCGTGACTAGCGGAACCTACGAGCAGTACTTC
TRBJ2-7,TRBV29-1,-,12,-,CSVEFGGYEQYF,TGCAGCGTTGAATTTGGGGGCTACGAGCAGTACTTC
TRBJ1-1,TRBV6-1,-,13,TRBD1,CASLGQGATEAFF,TGTGCCAGCCTGGGACAGGGGGCAACTGAAGCTTTCTTT
TRBJ1-1,TRBV7-9,-,14,TRBD1,CASSSQGGRTEAFF,TGTGCCAGCAGCTCTCAGGGGGGAAGGACTGAAGCTTTCTTT
TRBJ2-1,TRBV5-1,-,15,-,CASSFLVSQGNEQFF,TGCGCCAGCAGCTTCCTCGTCTCGCAGGGCAATGAGCAGTTCTTC
TRBJ1-1,TRBV29-1,-,14,-,CSVQVTGVTTEAFF,TGCAGCGTCCAAGTTACGGGGGTTACCACTGAAGCTTTCTTT
TRBJ1-1,TRBV30,few,14,TRBD1,CAWTGDSKRTEAFF,TGTGCCTGGACCGGGGACAGTAAGCGGACTGAAGCTTTCTTT
TRBJ2-7,TRBV30,-,13,TRBD2,CACPGTSGYEQYF,TGTGCCTGCCCCGGGACTAGCGGCTACGAGCAGTACTTC
TRBJ2-7,TRBV11-1,-,15,-,CASSLEATGSYEQYF,TGTGCCAGCAGCTTAGAAGCCACGGGTTCCTACGAGCAGTACTTC
TRBJ2-2,TRBV11-2,few,12,-,CASSFITGELFF,TGTGCCAGCAGCTTCATAACCGGGGAGCTGTTTTTT
TRBJ2-7,TRBV5-6,-,16,TRBD2,CASSRRYGGGSYEQYF,TGTGCCAGCAGCCGACGGTATGGGGGAGGGTCCTACGAGCAGTACTTC
TRBJ2-3,TRBV5-4,-,16,TRBD2,CASSRGGLASTDTQYF,TGTGCCAGCAGCCGCGGGGGACTAGCCAGCACAGATACGCAGTATTTT
TRBJ2-3,TRBV7-9,-,14,TRBD2,CASSSRTSADTQYF,TGTGCCAGCAGCTCGAGGACTAGTGCGGATACGCAGTATTTT
TRBJ1-4,TRBV10-2,-,15,-,CASSEQGGANEKLFF,TGCGCCAGCAGTGAGCAGGGCGGAGCTAATGAAAAACTGTTTTTT